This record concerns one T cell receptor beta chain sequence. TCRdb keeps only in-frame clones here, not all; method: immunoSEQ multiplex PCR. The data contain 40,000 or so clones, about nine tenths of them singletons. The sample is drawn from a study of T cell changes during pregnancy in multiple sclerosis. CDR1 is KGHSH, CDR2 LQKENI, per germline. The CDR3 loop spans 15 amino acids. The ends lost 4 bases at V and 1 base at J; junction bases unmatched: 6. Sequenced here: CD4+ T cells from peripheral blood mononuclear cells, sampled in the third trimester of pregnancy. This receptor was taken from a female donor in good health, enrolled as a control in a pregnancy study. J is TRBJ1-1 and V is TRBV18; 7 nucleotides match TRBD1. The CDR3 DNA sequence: TGTGCCAGCTCACAAGGGGGCTTTTGGAACACTGAAGCTTTCTTT. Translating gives CASSQGGFWNTEAFF.